A selection of T cell receptor beta chains follows, all from one sample in a study of cytomegalovirus exposure and HLA in healthy donors. Sequencing used immunoSEQ multiplex PCR; TCRdb keeps in-frame clones, though not all of them. The data contain approximately 110,000 clones, 70% to 85% of them singletons. Source material: PBMCs. These receptors all stem from a middle-aged woman in good health and CMV-seronegative. The CDR3 runs from the conserved cysteine through the conserved F or W. Fields, in order: CDR3 DNA, CDR3 protein, J gene, D gene, V gene, clone size. D genes are given only for firm matches. Some rows mark clone size as missing; the rest say once, few, many or name a class of expanded clone.

CDR3 DNA: TGTGCCAGCAACGACAGGGGTCCTGGCAATGAGCAGTTCTTC
CDR3 protein: CASNDRGPGNEQFF
J gene: TRBJ2-1
D gene: TRBD1
V gene: TRBV7-2
clone size: -

CDR3 DNA: TGTGCCAGCAGCTTAGGTTATACACCTCAAGAGGGTAGGGAGACCCAGTACTTC
CDR3 protein: CASSLGYTPQEGRETQYF
J gene: TRBJ2-5
D gene: -
V gene: TRBV7-9
clone size: -

CDR3 DNA: TGTGCCAGCAGCGTCCGGCGGGACAGGGGACACGAGCAGTACTTC
CDR3 protein: CASSVRRDRGHEQYF
J gene: TRBJ2-7
D gene: TRBD1
V gene: TRBV7-2
clone size: -

CDR3 DNA: TGTGCCAGCAGCTTATTGGGACTAGGAGACGAGCAGTACTTC
CDR3 protein: CASSLLGLGDEQYF
J gene: TRBJ2-7
D gene: TRBD2
V gene: TRBV7-2
clone size: -

CDR3 DNA: TGTGCCAGCAGCTCTGCGGATACGCAGTATTTT
CDR3 protein: CASSSADTQYF
J gene: TRBJ2-3
D gene: -
V gene: TRBV7-6
clone size: -

CDR3 DNA: TGTGCCAGCAGACGAGCGGGAGGGATTGTAGTCACAGATACGCAGTATTTT
CDR3 protein: CASRRAGGIVVTDTQYF
J gene: TRBJ2-3
D gene: -
V gene: TRBV21-1
clone size: -

CDR3 DNA: TGTGCCAGCAGCTTCAAAGGGACAGGGCAAAGTGAAAAACTGTTTTTT
CDR3 protein: CASSFKGTGQSEKLFF
J gene: TRBJ1-4
D gene: TRBD1
V gene: TRBV7-2
clone size: -

CDR3 DNA: TGTGCCTGGAGCCCCATTGAAGCCACTAATGAAAAACTGTTTTTT
CDR3 protein: CAWSPIEATNEKLFF
J gene: TRBJ1-4
D gene: -
V gene: TRBV30
clone size: -

CDR3 DNA: TGTGCCAGCAGTCCTGGACAGGGAAGAGGCTACACCTTC
CDR3 protein: CASSPGQGRGYTF
J gene: TRBJ1-2
D gene: TRBD1
V gene: TRBV2
clone size: -

CDR3 DNA: TGTGCCAGCAGCCCCCCAATGGGGATAGCGGGTACGTACAATGAGCAGTTCTTC
CDR3 protein: CASSPPMGIAGTYNEQFF
J gene: TRBJ2-1
D gene: TRBD2
V gene: TRBV4-2
clone size: -

CDR3 DNA: TGTGCCAGCAGCCCTCCGGGTCTACTTTCTGGAAACACCATATATTTT
CDR3 protein: CASSPPGLLSGNTIYF
J gene: TRBJ1-3
D gene: -
V gene: TRBV7-9
clone size: once

CDR3 DNA: TGTGCCAGCAGTTGGACCGGGACAGGGCAAAATGAGCAGTTCTTC
CDR3 protein: CASSWTGTGQNEQFF
J gene: TRBJ2-1
D gene: TRBD1
V gene: TRBV6-5
clone size: once

CDR3 DNA: TGCAGCGTGGAGCTCGCGGGACAGAGACTTGAAGAGACCCGGTACTTC
CDR3 protein: CSVELAGQRLEETRYF
J gene: TRBJ2-5
D gene: -
V gene: TRBV29-1
clone size: -

CDR3 DNA: TGTGCCTGGGGCGGGACAGCCGGAAACACCATATATTTT
CDR3 protein: CAWGGTAGNTIYF
J gene: TRBJ1-3
D gene: TRBD1
V gene: TRBV30
clone size: once

CDR3 DNA: TGTGCCAGCAGTTTACCGGGACTAGGGCTCGGTGAGCAGTTCTTC
CDR3 protein: CASSLPGLGLGEQFF
J gene: TRBJ2-1
D gene: TRBD2
V gene: TRBV28
clone size: once

CDR3 DNA: TGTGCCAGCAGCTTTTTTTCAATAGGGGCAGAAGCTTTCTTT
CDR3 protein: CASSFFSIGAEAFF
J gene: TRBJ1-1
D gene: -
V gene: TRBV5-6
clone size: few

CDR3 DNA: TGTGCCAGCTCACCACCGGGAGGGAGCTATGGCTACACCTTC
CDR3 protein: CASSPPGGSYGYTF
J gene: TRBJ1-2
D gene: -
V gene: TRBV18
clone size: once

CDR3 DNA: TGCGCCAGCAAAACCAATATCGGGAGTGTGGCTAGCGGGAGGCATGAGCAGTTCTTC
CDR3 protein: CASKTNIGSVASGRHEQFF
J gene: TRBJ2-1
D gene: TRBD2
V gene: TRBV4-1
clone size: -

CDR3 DNA: TGTGCCAGCAGCTTAGATTCAGGTGAGAATGAGCAGTTCTTC
CDR3 protein: CASSLDSGENEQFF
J gene: TRBJ2-1
D gene: -
V gene: TRBV7-2
clone size: -

CDR3 DNA: TGCGCCAGCAGCCAAGTGGAAGAGGCGGTTACAACTAATGAAAAACTGTTTTTT
CDR3 protein: CASSQVEEAVTTNEKLFF
J gene: TRBJ1-4
D gene: -
V gene: TRBV4-1
clone size: -

CDR3 DNA: TGCGCCAGCAGCTTGGGAGTAGGGGCCCAAGAGACCCAGTACTTC
CDR3 protein: CASSLGVGAQETQYF
J gene: TRBJ2-5
D gene: -
V gene: TRBV5-1
clone size: -

CDR3 DNA: TGTGCCAGCAGCGTAGAGGGGTACACCGGGGAGCTGTTTTTT
CDR3 protein: CASSVEGYTGELFF
J gene: TRBJ2-2
D gene: -
V gene: TRBV9
clone size: few

CDR3 DNA: TGTGCCAGTAGTATGGGGCTCAGGGGATCCGCTGAAGCTTTCTTT
CDR3 protein: CASSMGLRGSAEAFF
J gene: TRBJ1-1
D gene: -
V gene: TRBV19
clone size: -

CDR3 DNA: TGTGCCAGCAGCTCGCGACAGGGTAGGAGAGAGACCCAGTACTTC
CDR3 protein: CASSSRQGRRETQYF
J gene: TRBJ2-5
D gene: TRBD1
V gene: TRBV7-9
clone size: -

CDR3 DNA: TGTGCCAGCAGCTTATTAGCGGGAGCCCCCGAGCAGTACTTC
CDR3 protein: CASSLLAGAPEQYF
J gene: TRBJ2-7
D gene: TRBD2
V gene: TRBV13
clone size: -

CDR3 DNA: TGTGCCAGCAGCTTACTGGGGCCGAACACCGGGGAGCTGTTTTTT
CDR3 protein: CASSLLGPNTGELFF
J gene: TRBJ2-2
D gene: -
V gene: TRBV7-2
clone size: -

CDR3 DNA: TGTGCCAGCAGCTTCGACTACACTGAAGCTTTCTTT
CDR3 protein: CASSFDYTEAFF
J gene: TRBJ1-1
D gene: -
V gene: TRBV7-9
clone size: -

CDR3 DNA: TGCGCCAGCAGCCAGATGGACAGGAAGGGTCCAGATACGCAGTATTTT
CDR3 protein: CASSQMDRKGPDTQYF
J gene: TRBJ2-3
D gene: TRBD1
V gene: TRBV4-1
clone size: -

CDR3 DNA: TGTGCCAGCAGCGCCAGTCCGGGACAGGGACCCTACAATGAGCAGTTCTTC
CDR3 protein: CASSASPGQGPYNEQFF
J gene: TRBJ2-1
D gene: TRBD1
V gene: TRBV11-2
clone size: -

CDR3 DNA: TGTGCCAGCAGCCAAGATCTTGGCCGACTAGATTACCAAGAGACCCAGTACTTC
CDR3 protein: CASSQDLGRLDYQETQYF
J gene: TRBJ2-5
D gene: -
V gene: TRBV4-2
clone size: once

CDR3 DNA: TGTGCCAGCAGTGCGGGACTATCGTACTTC
CDR3 protein: CASSAGLSYF
J gene: TRBJ2-5
D gene: TRBD2
V gene: TRBV2
clone size: -

CDR3 DNA: TGTGCCAGCAGTTTAACCCAGGGGGCCTCCTATGGAAACACCATATATTTT
CDR3 protein: CASSLTQGASYGNTIYF
J gene: TRBJ1-3
D gene: TRBD1
V gene: TRBV28
clone size: -

CDR3 DNA: TGTGCCAGCAGTTTGGGGACTAGACCTTCCTACGAGCAGTACTTC
CDR3 protein: CASSLGTRPSYEQYF
J gene: TRBJ2-7
D gene: TRBD2
V gene: TRBV27
clone size: -

CDR3 DNA: TGTGCCAGTAGTATAGGTCCCGGTGAAGCTTTCTTT
CDR3 protein: CASSIGPGEAFF
J gene: TRBJ1-1
D gene: -
V gene: TRBV19
clone size: -

CDR3 DNA: TGTGCCAGCAGTTACGAGGGTACGAACCGCGGGTCACCCCTCCACTTT
CDR3 protein: CASSYEGTNRGSPLHF
J gene: TRBJ1-6
D gene: -
V gene: TRBV6-5
clone size: -

CDR3 DNA: TGTGCCAGCAGCCACGACAGGCTTATGAACACTGAAGCTTTCTTT
CDR3 protein: CASSHDRLMNTEAFF
J gene: TRBJ1-1
D gene: -
V gene: TRBV14
clone size: -

CDR3 DNA: TGTGCCAGCAGCGAGAGACCGGGACTAGCGGTTACTGAGCAGTTCTTC
CDR3 protein: CASSERPGLAVTEQFF
J gene: TRBJ2-1
D gene: TRBD2
V gene: TRBV9
clone size: -

CDR3 DNA: TGTGCCAGCAGTTTATTGTTGGGCAGCCAGTACTTC
CDR3 protein: CASSLLLGSQYF
J gene: TRBJ2-7
D gene: -
V gene: TRBV28
clone size: few

CDR3 DNA: TGTGCCAGCAGTGGAGGACTAGCGACGTACCAAGAGACCCAGTACTTC
CDR3 protein: CASSGGLATYQETQYF
J gene: TRBJ2-5
D gene: TRBD2
V gene: TRBV6-1
clone size: -

CDR3 DNA: TGTGCCAGTAGTATACTCGTGAACACTGAAGCTTTCTTT
CDR3 protein: CASSILVNTEAFF
J gene: TRBJ1-1
D gene: -
V gene: TRBV19
clone size: -

CDR3 DNA: TGTGCCAGCAGCCTAGTACAGGGGGATGGCAATCAGCCCCAGCATTTT
CDR3 protein: CASSLVQGDGNQPQHF
J gene: TRBJ1-5
D gene: TRBD1
V gene: TRBV7-2
clone size: -

CDR3 DNA: TGTGCCAGCAGTTTAGGTCGGGGGTATGGCTACACCTTC
CDR3 protein: CASSLGRGYGYTF
J gene: TRBJ1-2
D gene: -
V gene: TRBV27
clone size: -

CDR3 DNA: TGTGCCAGCAGCTTAGTGTCAGATTCGAACACTGAAGCTTTCTTT
CDR3 protein: CASSLVSDSNTEAFF
J gene: TRBJ1-1
D gene: -
V gene: TRBV7-2
clone size: -

CDR3 DNA: TGCGCCAGCAGCCTTCAAAGGGGGGGAGGGATGAACACTGAAGCTTTCTTT
CDR3 protein: CASSLQRGGGMNTEAFF
J gene: TRBJ1-1
D gene: -
V gene: TRBV4-1
clone size: -

CDR3 DNA: TGTGCCAGCAGGGAGACTCGGGATACGCAGTATTTT
CDR3 protein: CASRETRDTQYF
J gene: TRBJ2-3
D gene: -
V gene: TRBV28
clone size: -

CDR3 DNA: TGCAGCGCCCTAGGGCTAGCGATTAGGGATGAGCAGTTCTTC
CDR3 protein: CSALGLAIRDEQFF
J gene: TRBJ2-1
D gene: -
V gene: TRBV29-1
clone size: -

CDR3 DNA: TGTGCCAGCAGCCCTCTTGATGGGCAGCAAGAGACCCAGTACTTC
CDR3 protein: CASSPLDGQQETQYF
J gene: TRBJ2-5
D gene: -
V gene: TRBV9
clone size: -

CDR3 DNA: TGTGCCAGCAGTTTAACCCCACCAGGGGGCAAGTACGAGCAGTACTTC
CDR3 protein: CASSLTPPGGKYEQYF
J gene: TRBJ2-7
D gene: TRBD1
V gene: TRBV27
clone size: few

CDR3 DNA: TGTGCCAGCTCACCCTTGACCGGGGGTAATGAAAAACTGTTTTTT
CDR3 protein: CASSPLTGGNEKLFF
J gene: TRBJ1-4
D gene: -
V gene: TRBV18
clone size: -

CDR3 DNA: TGTGCCAGCTCACCAGGGACAGTCGATAATTCACCCCTCCACTTT
CDR3 protein: CASSPGTVDNSPLHF
J gene: TRBJ1-6
D gene: TRBD1
V gene: TRBV18
clone size: -

CDR3 DNA: TGCGCCAGCAGCCCCCCCGGGACAGCTAACACTGAAGCTTTCTTT
CDR3 protein: CASSPPGTANTEAFF
J gene: TRBJ1-1
D gene: TRBD1
V gene: TRBV5-1
clone size: -

CDR3 DNA: TGCGCCAGCAGCCAAGAGCTGGGACTAGCGGGGGCGGACTCCTACAATGAGCAGTTCTTC
CDR3 protein: CASSQELGLAGADSYNEQFF
J gene: TRBJ2-1
D gene: TRBD2
V gene: TRBV4-1
clone size: -

CDR3 DNA: TGTGCCAGCAGTTTATCTCGGGGGACTAGCGGTAGCACAGATACGCAGTATTTT
CDR3 protein: CASSLSRGTSGSTDTQYF
J gene: TRBJ2-3
D gene: TRBD2
V gene: TRBV27
clone size: -

CDR3 DNA: TGTGCCAGCAGTCCATCAGGGGCGCGTTATGGCTACACCTTC
CDR3 protein: CASSPSGARYGYTF
J gene: TRBJ1-2
D gene: -
V gene: TRBV28
clone size: -

CDR3 DNA: TGTGCCAGCTCCCGGGGACAGGGAAAAATGGAGACCCAGTACTTC
CDR3 protein: CASSRGQGKMETQYF
J gene: TRBJ2-5
D gene: TRBD1
V gene: TRBV18
clone size: once

CDR3 DNA: TGTGCCAGCAGTGAAGGCGGGGGGGCAATGTACGAGCAGTACTTC
CDR3 protein: CASSEGGGAMYEQYF
J gene: TRBJ2-7
D gene: TRBD2
V gene: TRBV2
clone size: once

CDR3 DNA: TGTGCCAGCAGCTCGCCGGGACAGGACTCCTACAATGAGCAGTTCTTC
CDR3 protein: CASSSPGQDSYNEQFF
J gene: TRBJ2-1
D gene: TRBD1
V gene: TRBV5-4
clone size: -

CDR3 DNA: TGTGCCAGCAGCGGGGCCGGACAGGGGACTTCCTACGAGCAGTACTTC
CDR3 protein: CASSGAGQGTSYEQYF
J gene: TRBJ2-7
D gene: TRBD1
V gene: TRBV7-9
clone size: -

CDR3 DNA: TGTGCCAGCAGTCCCCTGGGTAGCGTGGATGAGCAGTTCTTC
CDR3 protein: CASSPLGSVDEQFF
J gene: TRBJ2-1
D gene: -
V gene: TRBV27
clone size: few